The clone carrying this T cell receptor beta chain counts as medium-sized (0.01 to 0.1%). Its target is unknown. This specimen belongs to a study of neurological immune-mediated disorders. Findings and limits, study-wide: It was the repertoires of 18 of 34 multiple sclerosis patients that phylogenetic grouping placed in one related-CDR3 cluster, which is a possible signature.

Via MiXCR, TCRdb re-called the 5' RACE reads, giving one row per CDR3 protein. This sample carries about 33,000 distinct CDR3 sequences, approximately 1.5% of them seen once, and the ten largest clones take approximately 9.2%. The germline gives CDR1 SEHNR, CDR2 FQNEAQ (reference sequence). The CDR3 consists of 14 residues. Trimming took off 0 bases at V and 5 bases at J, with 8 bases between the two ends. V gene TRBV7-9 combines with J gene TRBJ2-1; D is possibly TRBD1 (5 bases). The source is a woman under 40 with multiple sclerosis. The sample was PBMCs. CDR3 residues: CASSLALGHNEQFF. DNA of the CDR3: TGTGCCAGCAGCTTAGCGTTGGGGCACAATGAGCAGTTCTTC.